Listed below are T cell receptor beta chains from one sample, sequenced in a study of regulatory T cells in long-lasting Graves disease. TCRdb recomputed calls from the multiplex PCR reads with MiXCR, one row per CDR3 protein. Altogether about 470,000 distinct CDR3 sequences are present, roughly 21% being singletons, with the ten largest covering roughly 7%. Source: peripheral blood mononuclear cells (PBMCs), taken when the disease was refractory, from a patient treated with antithyroid drugs. These TCRs come from a female donor with Graves disease. Each CDR3 is given with its conserved first and last residue. D genes are given only for firm matches. Rows give clone size only sometimes, using once, few, many, or a class for an expanded clone.

d_call: NA; clone_size: many; j_call: TRBJ1-1; v_call: TRBV12-3/TRBV12-4; cdr3_nt: TGTGCCAGCAGTCTTCCAGGGTGGACTGAAGCTTTCTTT; cdr3_aa: CASSLPGWTEAFF
d_call: NA; clone_size: NA; j_call: TRBJ2-7; v_call: TRBV11-2; cdr3_nt: TGTGCCAGCAGCCGACGGGTGGGCCCAGCAGGGGACGAGCAGTACTTC; cdr3_aa: CASSRRVGPAGDEQYF
d_call: NA; clone_size: few; j_call: TRBJ2-7; v_call: TRBV24-1; cdr3_nt: TGTGCCACCAGTGACCCTCGGGACGGGAGCTCCTACGAGCAGTACTTC; cdr3_aa: CATSDPRDGSSYEQYF
d_call: TRBD1; clone_size: many; j_call: TRBJ1-5; v_call: TRBV12-3/TRBV12-4; cdr3_nt: TGTGCCAGCAGTGGACAGGGCGATCAGCCCCAGCATTTT; cdr3_aa: CASSGQGDQPQHF
d_call: NA; clone_size: NA; j_call: TRBJ1-2; v_call: TRBV28; cdr3_nt: TGTGCCAGCAGACCCCGGGACAAGGTTAACTATGGCTACACCTTC; cdr3_aa: CASRPRDKVNYGYTF
d_call: TRBD1; clone_size: NA; j_call: TRBJ2-1; v_call: TRBV7-2; cdr3_nt: TGTGCCAGCAGCTCCTTACGGGACAGGGCATACAATGAGCAGTTCTTC; cdr3_aa: CASSSLRDRAYNEQFF
d_call: NA; clone_size: few; j_call: TRBJ1-3; v_call: TRBV15; cdr3_nt: TGTGCCACCAGCCCCCCAGGGACTTTCACAGGAAACACCATATATTTT; cdr3_aa: CATSPPGTFTGNTIYF
d_call: TRBD1; clone_size: many; j_call: TRBJ1-5; v_call: TRBV12-3/TRBV12-4; cdr3_nt: TGTGCCAGCAGTTCCTACAGGGGAGGCAATCAGCCCCAGCATTTT; cdr3_aa: CASSSYRGGNQPQHF
d_call: NA; clone_size: few; j_call: TRBJ2-5; v_call: TRBV5-6; cdr3_nt: TGTGCCAGCAGCTCGGGTCCAGCGGAGACCCAGTACTTC; cdr3_aa: CASSSGPAETQYF
d_call: TRBD1; clone_size: many; j_call: TRBJ1-5; v_call: TRBV28; cdr3_nt: TGTGCCAGCAGCGGGACAGGGGGCTTTCAGCCCCAGCATTTT; cdr3_aa: CASSGTGGFQPQHF
d_call: NA; clone_size: NA; j_call: TRBJ2-7; v_call: TRBV6-5; cdr3_nt: TGTGCCAGCAGTTACTCGCCAGGACACTCCTACGAGCAGTACTTC; cdr3_aa: CASSYSPGHSYEQYF
d_call: NA; clone_size: NA; j_call: TRBJ1-1; v_call: TRBV30; cdr3_nt: TGTGCCTGGAATAATTTTGAGGTCGGCACTGAAGCTTTCTTT; cdr3_aa: CAWNNFEVGTEAFF
d_call: NA; clone_size: NA; j_call: TRBJ2-7; v_call: TRBV7-2; cdr3_nt: TGTGCCAGCAGCCATCCTACCGTACCTCCCTACGAGCAGTACTTC; cdr3_aa: CASSHPTVPPYEQYF
d_call: NA; clone_size: NA; j_call: TRBJ2-3; v_call: TRBV2; cdr3_nt: TGTGCCAGCGAGGTCTCAGATACGCAGTATTTT; cdr3_aa: CASEVSDTQYF
d_call: TRBD1; clone_size: once; j_call: TRBJ1-6; v_call: TRBV20-1; cdr3_nt: TGCAGTGCTAGGGCCATGAACAGGGGCGGTTCACCCCTCCACTTT; cdr3_aa: CSARAMNRGGSPLHF
d_call: TRBD1; clone_size: NA; j_call: TRBJ1-4; v_call: TRBV5-1; cdr3_nt: TGCGCCAGCAGCTTGGGGGACAGTCAAAAACTGTTTTTT; cdr3_aa: CASSLGDSQKLFF
d_call: NA; clone_size: many; j_call: TRBJ2-5; v_call: TRBV7-2; cdr3_nt: TGTGCCAGCAGCTTTGCCTCGTCCCTGGGATGGGGGGAGACCCAGTACTTC; cdr3_aa: CASSFASSLGWGETQYF
d_call: NA; clone_size: few; j_call: TRBJ1-1; v_call: TRBV6-9; cdr3_nt: TGTGCCAGCAGTTATTCTTTGACGGAGAACACTGAAGCTTTCTTT; cdr3_aa: CASSYSLTENTEAFF
d_call: NA; clone_size: many; j_call: TRBJ2-7; v_call: TRBV20-1; cdr3_nt: TGCAGTGCGCGGGACGGGTCCTACGAGCAGTACTTC; cdr3_aa: CSARDGSYEQYF
d_call: TRBD1; clone_size: NA; j_call: TRBJ1-1; v_call: TRBV6-1; cdr3_nt: TGTGCCAGCAGTGCCCGGACAGGAGACACTGAAGCTTTCTTT; cdr3_aa: CASSARTGDTEAFF
d_call: NA; clone_size: many; j_call: TRBJ2-7; v_call: TRBV6-5; cdr3_nt: TGTGCCAGCAGTTCCACAGAGCAGTACTTC; cdr3_aa: CASSSTEQYF
d_call: NA; clone_size: few; j_call: TRBJ1-1; v_call: TRBV28; cdr3_nt: TGTACCAGCAGTTTGGGGGGGAACACTGAAGTTTTCTTT; cdr3_aa: CTSSLGGNTEVFF
d_call: NA; clone_size: NA; j_call: TRBJ1-5; v_call: TRBV6-1; cdr3_nt: TGTGCCAGCCAAATGACGGGGGTTGGGGAGCCCCAGCATTTT; cdr3_aa: CASQMTGVGEPQHF
d_call: NA; clone_size: few; j_call: TRBJ2-7; v_call: TRBV6-5; cdr3_nt: TGTGCCAGCAGTTATTTTTCCAGGCCCGCCGAGCAGTACTTC; cdr3_aa: CASSYFSRPAEQYF
d_call: NA; clone_size: many; j_call: TRBJ1-1; v_call: TRBV2; cdr3_nt: TGTGCCAGCAGTGACAGGGAAGGGACTGAAGCTTTCTTT; cdr3_aa: CASSDREGTEAFF
d_call: NA; clone_size: NA; j_call: TRBJ2-6; v_call: TRBV9; cdr3_nt: TGTGCCAGCAGCACCCTCCTCTCTGGGGCCAACGTCCTGACTTTC; cdr3_aa: CASSTLLSGANVLTF
d_call: NA; clone_size: NA; j_call: TRBJ2-1; v_call: TRBV27; cdr3_nt: TGTGCCAGCAGTTCGATTGGACCGGACTACAATGAGCAGTTCTTC; cdr3_aa: CASSSIGPDYNEQFF
d_call: NA; clone_size: NA; j_call: TRBJ1-2; v_call: TRBV29-1; cdr3_nt: TGCAGCACTTATTCAGGGGAAGCAGGCTACACCTTC; cdr3_aa: CSTYSGEAGYTF
d_call: TRBD1; clone_size: NA; j_call: TRBJ2-5; v_call: TRBV7-9; cdr3_nt: TGTGCCAGCAGCCATACACAGGGGGATCAAGAGACCCAGTACTTC; cdr3_aa: CASSHTQGDQETQYF
d_call: TRBD1; clone_size: few; j_call: TRBJ1-2; v_call: TRBV20-1; cdr3_nt: TGCAGTGCCAGGGACAGAGTGGGCTATGGCTACACCTTC; cdr3_aa: CSARDRVGYGYTF
d_call: NA; clone_size: NA; j_call: TRBJ1-3; v_call: TRBV6-1; cdr3_nt: TGTGCCAGCTTACGAGACGGAAACTCTGGAAACACCATATATTTT; cdr3_aa: CASLRDGNSGNTIYF
d_call: NA; clone_size: many; j_call: TRBJ2-2; v_call: TRBV28; cdr3_nt: TGTGCCAGCAGTTTTAAGAACACCGGGGAGCTGTTTTTT; cdr3_aa: CASSFKNTGELFF
d_call: NA; clone_size: NA; j_call: TRBJ2-6; v_call: TRBV6-2/TRBV6-3; cdr3_nt: TGTGCCAGCAGTTACTCTGGGGTTGGGGCCAACGTCCTGACTTTC; cdr3_aa: CASSYSGVGANVLTF
d_call: NA; clone_size: many; j_call: TRBJ1-2; v_call: TRBV28; cdr3_nt: TGTGCCAGCAGTTTAGGGCTGGGGGGGGACTATGGCTACACCTTC; cdr3_aa: CASSLGLGGDYGYTF
d_call: NA; clone_size: many; j_call: TRBJ2-5; v_call: TRBV24-1; cdr3_nt: TGTGCCACCAGTGCTAAGGACGGGGACCAAGAGACCCAGTACTTC; cdr3_aa: CATSAKDGDQETQYF
d_call: TRBD1; clone_size: many; j_call: TRBJ1-1; v_call: TRBV6-5; cdr3_nt: TGTGCCAGCAGTTACCCGGGACAGGGGGACGACAGGGACACTGAAGCTTTCTTT; cdr3_aa: CASSYPGQGDDRDTEAFF
d_call: NA; clone_size: NA; j_call: TRBJ2-3; v_call: TRBV9; cdr3_nt: TGTGCCAGCAGCGTAGGGAATAAGGGTTACACAGATACGCAGTATTTT; cdr3_aa: CASSVGNKGYTDTQYF
d_call: TRBD2; clone_size: NA; j_call: TRBJ2-3; v_call: TRBV12-3/TRBV12-4; cdr3_nt: TGTGCCAGCAGTTGGGGGACTAGATTTCACCCTAGCACAGATACGCAGTATTTT; cdr3_aa: CASSWGTRFHPSTDTQYF
d_call: TRBD1; clone_size: few; j_call: TRBJ2-2; v_call: TRBV6-1; cdr3_nt: TGTGCCAGCAATCTAATGACAGGGACGAACACCGGGGAGCTGTTTTTT; cdr3_aa: CASNLMTGTNTGELFF
d_call: NA; clone_size: many; j_call: TRBJ2-6; v_call: TRBV27; cdr3_nt: TGTGCCAGCCGGAGTCAGGGCGTCCTGACTTTC; cdr3_aa: CASRSQGVLTF
d_call: TRBD1; clone_size: once; j_call: TRBJ1-2; v_call: TRBV5-8; cdr3_nt: TGTGCCAGCAGCATCCCCGGGACAGGGGCTTTCTATGGCTACACCTTC; cdr3_aa: CASSIPGTGAFYGYTF
d_call: TRBD2; clone_size: NA; j_call: TRBJ2-3; v_call: TRBV9; cdr3_nt: TGTGCCAGCAGCGGACCTAGCGGGCCGAAGGGGGACCGAGATACGCAGTATTTT; cdr3_aa: CASSGPSGPKGDRDTQYF
d_call: NA; clone_size: many; j_call: TRBJ1-1; v_call: TRBV29-1; cdr3_nt: TGCAGCGTTGTAGTTGCAATAGAAGCTTTCTTT; cdr3_aa: CSVVVAIEAFF
d_call: TRBD1; clone_size: few; j_call: TRBJ2-7; v_call: TRBV13; cdr3_nt: TGTGCCAGCAGCTTAAGGGCCGGGACAGGGGAGAAGCAGTACTTC; cdr3_aa: CASSLRAGTGEKQYF
d_call: TRBD1; clone_size: many; j_call: TRBJ1-5; v_call: TRBV28; cdr3_nt: TGTGCCACGGACAGGGTCATCGATCAGCCCCAGCATTTT; cdr3_aa: CATDRVIDQPQHF
d_call: NA; clone_size: NA; j_call: TRBJ2-7; v_call: TRBV30; cdr3_nt: TGTGCCTGGAGTGTGACAGGAGGCTACGAGCAGTACTTC; cdr3_aa: CAWSVTGGYEQYF
d_call: NA; clone_size: few; j_call: TRBJ1-5; v_call: TRBV7-2; cdr3_nt: TGTGCCAGCAGCTTCGCAACCTTAAGCAATCAGCCCCAGCATTTT; cdr3_aa: CASSFATLSNQPQHF
d_call: NA; clone_size: many; j_call: TRBJ1-2; v_call: TRBV7-2; cdr3_nt: TGTGCCAGCAGCTTACGGACGGCCAGCAACTATGGCTACACCTTC; cdr3_aa: CASSLRTASNYGYTF
d_call: TRBD2; clone_size: many; j_call: TRBJ2-7; v_call: TRBV11-2; cdr3_nt: TGTGCCAGCAGCCGTAATAGCGGGAGCTCCTACGAGCAGTACTTC; cdr3_aa: CASSRNSGSSYEQYF
d_call: NA; clone_size: NA; j_call: TRBJ2-2; v_call: TRBV5-1; cdr3_nt: TGCGCCAGCAGCTTGGAACCAAGTTCGGGCGGGGAGCTGTTTTTT; cdr3_aa: CASSLEPSSGGELFF